This T cell receptor beta chain was observed in a study of Ad26.COV2.S vaccination and SARS-CoV-2 variants. Study details: Donor was in the COV1001 Ad26.COV2.S trial arm. Ad26.COV2.S given intramuscularly, once or twice 56 days apart.

General observations from the study: Using TCR breadth and depth analyses may have led to underestimated total T cell responses. Placebo and vaccine recipients had non-spike TCR breadth that was similar.

Produced via immunoSEQ multiplex PCR; TCRdb's table is partial and in-frame only. The data show around 450,000 clones, 90% seen once. Comments on this clone: What it recognizes is unknown.

Germline V gene data show CDR1 as SGHNT and CDR2 as YYREEE (reference sequence). The CDR3 runs 13 residues. V gave up 3 bases and J gave up 3 bases, with 9 bases separating them. Indicated treatment: about 20 received Ad26.COV2.S at low or high dose, single or two shots; a few received placebo; per-sample allocation not given. Samples were taken on day 63 after the first vaccine or placebo injection. The chain carries TRBV5-4 and TRBJ1-1, with a tentative D call TRBD1 (5 bases). The sequence was collected from a person aged 18-60 years who received the Ad26.COV2.S COVID-19 vaccine or a placebo. This specimen consisted of peripheral blood, obtained in a trial of Ad26.COV2.S vaccine versus placebo. DNA of the CDR3: TGTGCCAGCAGCTCCCCGGGGGACACTGAAGCTTTCTTT. It translates to CASSSPGDTEAFF.